Listed here are 14 T cell receptor beta chains from one sample, sequenced in a study of glioma-infiltrating T cells (TCRdb year 2016). Sequencing took place on an Illumina MiSeq. The iRepertoire nested amplicon-rescue multiplex PCR (arm-PCR) platform was used to amplify TCR alpha and beta CDR3 regions from RNA. TCRdb cleaned the public reads at Q25 with fastp, built clones with MiXCR and kept in-frame beta chains. Each CDR3 protein gets just one entry, which takes the most common genes and DNA from the rows behind it. The sample table records approximately 110,000 distinct CDR3 sequences; roughly 24% of these occur just once. Around 15% of the sample is taken by the ten largest. The sample taken for sequencing was glioma tissue, nonneoplastic brain tissue, or PBMCs (not recorded which). The receptor source for this set is a human donor with low-grade glioma or glioblastoma, undergoing nonglioma brain surgery, or in good health (not recorded which).

This clonotype has ten or more counts. The chain uses TRBV11-2 and TRBJ2-3; weak D call: TRBD2 (6 bases). Trimming stripped 4 bases from V and 1 base from J, with 15 bases between. This CDR3 contains 16 residues. Per germline, CDR1 SGHAT and CDR2 FQNNGV. CDR3 residues: CASSWTGRGGTDTQYF. The CDR3 nucleotides read TGTGCCAGCAGCTGGACCGGGAGAGGAGGCACAGATACGCAGTATTTT.

The V call is TRBV12-3 or TRBV12-4, the J call TRBJ2-7; 9 bases are a match to TRBD1. Germline trimming cut 3 bases from V and 2 bases from J; bases unmatched to any gene: 11. This CDR3 has 17 residues. CDR3 DNA sequence: TGTGCCAGCAGTTTCCTCCTACCGGGACAGGGTGCCTACGAGCAGTACTTC. Translated: CASSFLLPGQGAYEQYF.

This clonotype has at least ten counts. The CDR3 DNA reads as TGTGCCAGCAGCTTAGGAGGTAGGGACGAGCAGTACTTC. It codes for CASSLGGRDEQYF. The chain combines TRBV7-2 with TRBJ2-7; D not resolved. Germline CDR1 SGHTA, CDR2 FQGNSA. This CDR3 contains 13 residues. V dropped 1 base and J dropped 5 bases, with 9 bases sitting between them.

This clonotype was recorded many times. This chain uses TRBV7-2 with TRBJ2-7; 11 bases agree with TRBD1. Germline V gene sequence: CDR1 SGHTA, CDR2 FQGNSA. The CDR3 contains 16 residues. With V trimmed by 5 bases and J by 5 bases, 11 bases remained unmatched. CDR3 coding DNA: TGTGCCAGCAGCCTACATTCCGGGACAGGGGGAAACGAGCAGTACTTC. Residues: CASSLHSGTGGNEQYF.

This clonotype was seen ten or more times. This chain uses TRBV28 with TRBJ2-3; 9 bases match TRBD2. Germline V gene lookup returns CDR1 MDHEN and CDR2 SYDVKM. CDR3 length: 20 residues. V lost 5 bases to trimming and J lost 1 base; unmatched junction nucleotides: 19. The CDR3 region has the DNA TGTGCCAGCAGTCACACCTCAACCTTTAGCGGGAGAACCGGCACAGATACGCAGTATTTT. It specifies CASSHTSTFSGRTGTDTQYF.

This clonotype was seen many times. The chain couples TRBV4-3 to TRBJ1-4; D is possibly TRBD1 (6 bases). The ends were cut back, 1 base at V and 1 base at J, with 16 bases in the middle. Per germline, CDR1 LGHNA and CDR2 YSLEER. The CDR3 has 18 amino acids. The CDR3 spells CASSQVLGGAETNEKLFF. CDR3 DNA: TGCGCCAGCAGCCAAGTTTTGGGGGGCGCGGAAACTAATGAAAAACTGTTTTTT.

CDR3: CASSHSPGLGAENTQYF. The CDR3 bases are TGTGCCAGCAGCCATTCTCCGGGACTAGGGGCAGAAAATACGCAGTATTTT. The chain is built from TRBV3-1 and TRBJ2-3, with TRBD2 matching 8 bases. Unmatched junction bases numbered 15, after V lost 3 bases and J lost 7 bases. CDR3 length: 17 amino acids. Per germline, CDR1 LGHDT and CDR2 YNNKEL (reference sequence).

This clonotype was seen at least ten times. The V gene is TRBV7-2, the J gene TRBJ2-3; 10 nucleotides agree with TRBD2. Per the germline V gene, CDR1 is SGHTA and CDR2 is FQGNSA. The CDR3 runs 15 residues. With V trimmed by 1 base and J by 5 bases, 3 bases remained unmatched. CDR3 in amino acids: CASSLVAGGGDTQYF. In DNA, the CDR3 is TGTGCCAGCAGCTTAGTAGCGGGGGGAGGAGATACGCAGTATTTT.

Judged by abundance, this clonotype is medium-sized. The chain carries TRBV27 and TRBJ2-3; tentative D call: TRBD1 (5 bases). The length of the CDR3 is 14 residues. With 3 bases removed from V and 4 bases from J, the gap between germline ends came to 11 bases. Germline lookup yields CDR1 MNHEY and CDR2 SMNVEV (reference sequence). CDR3 sequence (DNA): TGTGCCAGCAGTTTGAGTAGGGGTGCAGATACGCAGTATTTT. Protein: CASSLSRGADTQYF.

Concerning this clonotype itself: A read error may explain this, as a much larger clone is one base away. Written as DNA, the CDR3 is TGTGCCAGCCGTAATCAAGGGAACACTGAAGCTTTCTTT. Amino acid sequence: CASRNQGNTEAFF. The chain carries TRBV7-9 and TRBJ1-1; no reliable D call. V was clipped by 8 bases and J by 1 base, with 11 bases between them. Per the germline V gene, CDR1 is SEHNR and CDR2 is FQNEAQ (reference sequence). This CDR3 is 13 amino acids long.

This clonotype was seen many times. The rearrangement links TRBV6-1 to TRBJ2-7; TRBD1 agrees at 8 bases. The V gene end was trimmed by 7 bases and the J gene end by 3 bases; junction bases not matched to a gene: 11. This CDR3 spans 15 amino acids. Germline V gene sequence: CDR1 MNHNS, CDR2 SASEGT. Here the CDR3 reads CASTPSRDRNYEQYF. For the CDR3, the DNA is TGTGCCAGCACTCCAAGCCGGGACAGGAACTACGAGCAGTACTTC.

This clonotype was counted ten times or more. The chain is built from TRBV14 and TRBJ1-6; D is unresolved. The CDR3 has 13 residues. Per germline, CDR1 SGHDN and CDR2 FVKESK. Deletions cut 4 bases from V and 7 bases from J, with 8 bases between. The CDR3 here is CASSRGYNSPLHF. The CDR3 nucleotides read TGTGCCAGCAGCCGGGGTTACAATTCACCCCTCCACTTT.

Comments on this clonotype: A much larger clone differs from this one at a single base, so this may be a read error. The chain links TRBV24-1 to TRBJ2-1, with D perhaps TRBD1 or TRBD2 (5 bases each). The germline V gene encodes CDR1 KGHDR and CDR2 SFDVKD. The CDR3 extends over 14 amino acids. V was shortened by 4 bases and J by 6 bases, with 12 bases between the two germline ends. The CDR3, as DNA: TGTGCCACCAGTGAGAACCGGGGCCCCAATGAGCAGTTCTTC. Protein: CATSENRGPNEQFF.

This clonotype has a handful of counts. This chain uses TRBV10-3 with TRBJ2-5, with TRBD2 identical over 9 bases. The V and J ends lost 4 bases and 1 base, in that order; junction bases with no gene match: 1. The germline gives CDR1 ENHRY, CDR2 SYGVKD. The CDR3 sequence is 14 residues long. Here the CDR3 reads CAISARGGQETQYF. The CDR3 bases are TGTGCCATCAGTGCGCGGGGGGGCCAAGAGACCCAGTACTTC.